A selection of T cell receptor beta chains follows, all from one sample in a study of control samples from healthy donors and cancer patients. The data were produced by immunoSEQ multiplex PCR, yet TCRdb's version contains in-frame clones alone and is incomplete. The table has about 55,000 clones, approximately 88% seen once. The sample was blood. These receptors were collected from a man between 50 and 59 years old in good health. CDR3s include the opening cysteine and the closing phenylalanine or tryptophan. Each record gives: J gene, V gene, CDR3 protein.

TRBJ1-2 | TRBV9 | CASSVTGNNYGYTF
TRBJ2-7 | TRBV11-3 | CASSPWSAVTGSYEQYF
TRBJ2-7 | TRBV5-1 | CASSFTGTGYEQYF
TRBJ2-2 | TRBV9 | CASSGLAHTGELFF
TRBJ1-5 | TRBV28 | CASSYELGQPQHF
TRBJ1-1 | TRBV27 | CASGDNYGGTEAFF
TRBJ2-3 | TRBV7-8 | CASSLQGAFTDTQYF
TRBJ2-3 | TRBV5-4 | CASSPTGWTDTQYF
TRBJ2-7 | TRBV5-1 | CASSLGQPSSYEQYF
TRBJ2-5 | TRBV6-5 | CASTTGAFQETQYF